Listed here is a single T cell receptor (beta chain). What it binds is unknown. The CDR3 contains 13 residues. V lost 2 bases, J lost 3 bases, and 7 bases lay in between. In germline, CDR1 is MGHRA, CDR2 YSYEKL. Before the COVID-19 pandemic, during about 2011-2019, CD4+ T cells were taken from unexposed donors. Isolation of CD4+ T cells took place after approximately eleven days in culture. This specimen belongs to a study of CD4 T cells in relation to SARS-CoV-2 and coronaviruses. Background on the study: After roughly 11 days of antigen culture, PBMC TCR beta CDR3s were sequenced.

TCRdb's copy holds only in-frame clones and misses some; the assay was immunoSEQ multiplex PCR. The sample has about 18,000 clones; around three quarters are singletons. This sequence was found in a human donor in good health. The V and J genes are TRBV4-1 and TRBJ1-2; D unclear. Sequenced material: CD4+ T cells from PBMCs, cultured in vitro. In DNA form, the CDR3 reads TGCGCCAGCAGCCAATGGGCATACTATGGCTACACCTTC. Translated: CASSQWAYYGYTF.